The clone carrying this T cell receptor (beta chain) came up once. Data came from immunoSEQ multiplex PCR; TCRdb stores just in-frame clones and leaves some out. In the table there are some 45,000 clones, over 80% of which are singletons. The CDR3 covers 17 residues. Germline lookup yields CDR1 SGHTA and CDR2 FQGNSA. Between the trimmed V and J ends, which lost 4 bases and 0 bases, there was a span of 16 bases. These data are taken from a study of control samples from healthy donors and cancer patients. Sequencing input: blood. This sequence originates from a man aged 60 to 75 in good health. The chain is built from TRBV7-2 and TRBJ1-5, with D possibly TRBD1 on 5 matching bases. The DNA of the CDR3 is TGTGCCAGCAGCTCCGCTCGGGGCGCGGCTAGCAATCAGCCCCAGCATTTT. Translation: CASSSARGAASNQPQHF.